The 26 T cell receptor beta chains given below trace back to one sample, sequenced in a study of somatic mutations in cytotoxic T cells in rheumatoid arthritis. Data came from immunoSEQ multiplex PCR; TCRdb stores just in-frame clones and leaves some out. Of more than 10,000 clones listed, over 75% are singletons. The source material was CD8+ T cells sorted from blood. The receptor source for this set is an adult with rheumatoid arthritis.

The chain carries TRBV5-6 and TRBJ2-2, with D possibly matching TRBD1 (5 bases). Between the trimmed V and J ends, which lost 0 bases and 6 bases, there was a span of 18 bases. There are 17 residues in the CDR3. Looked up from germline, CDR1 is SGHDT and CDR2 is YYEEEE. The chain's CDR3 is CASSLALNPGPAGELFF. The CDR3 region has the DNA TGTGCCAGCAGCTTGGCTCTAAACCCAGGGCCTGCCGGGGAGCTGTTTTTT.

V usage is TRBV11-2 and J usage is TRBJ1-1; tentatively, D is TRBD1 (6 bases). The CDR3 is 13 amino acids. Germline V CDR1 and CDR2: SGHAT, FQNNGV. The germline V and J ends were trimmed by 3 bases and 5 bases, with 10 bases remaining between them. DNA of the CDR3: TGTGCCAGCAGCTTCGAAGGGGGGACTGAAGCTTTCTTT. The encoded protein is CASSFEGGTEAFF.

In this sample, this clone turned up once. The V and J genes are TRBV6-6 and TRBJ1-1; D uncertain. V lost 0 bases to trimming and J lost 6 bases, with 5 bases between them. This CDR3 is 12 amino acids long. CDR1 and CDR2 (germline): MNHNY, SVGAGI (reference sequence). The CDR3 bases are TGTGCCAGCAGTTACTCCGGGGCTGAAGCTTTCTTT. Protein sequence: CASSYSGAEAFF.

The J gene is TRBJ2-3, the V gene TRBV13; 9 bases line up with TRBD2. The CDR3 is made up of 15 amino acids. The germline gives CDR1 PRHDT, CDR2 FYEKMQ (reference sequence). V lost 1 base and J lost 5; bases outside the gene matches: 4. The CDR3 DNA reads TGTGCCAGCAGCTTAGTCCTAGCGGGGAGAGATACGCAGTATTTT. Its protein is CASSLVLAGRDTQYF.

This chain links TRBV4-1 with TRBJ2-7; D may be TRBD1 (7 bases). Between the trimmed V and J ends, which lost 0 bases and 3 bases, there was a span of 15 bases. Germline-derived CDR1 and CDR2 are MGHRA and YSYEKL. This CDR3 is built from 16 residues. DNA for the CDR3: TGCGCCAGCAGCCAAGAGAGGAGGGGGCTCGGCTACGAGCAGTACTTC. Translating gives CASSQERRGLGYEQYF.

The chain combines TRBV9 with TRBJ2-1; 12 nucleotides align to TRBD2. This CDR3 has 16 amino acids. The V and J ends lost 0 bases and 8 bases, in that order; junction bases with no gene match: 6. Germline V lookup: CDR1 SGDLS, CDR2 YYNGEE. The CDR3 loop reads CASSVGSSGGAHEQFF. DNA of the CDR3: TGTGCCAGCAGCGTAGGATCTAGCGGGGGGGCCCATGAGCAGTTCTTC.

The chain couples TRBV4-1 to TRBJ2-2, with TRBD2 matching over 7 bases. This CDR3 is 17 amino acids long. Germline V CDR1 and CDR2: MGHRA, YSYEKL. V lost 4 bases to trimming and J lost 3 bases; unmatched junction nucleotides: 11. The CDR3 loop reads CASSRVGGGRDTGELFF. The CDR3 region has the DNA TGCGCCAGCAGCCGAGTGGGGGGGGGTCGAGACACCGGGGAGCTGTTTTTT.

The CDR3 loop reads CASSDPRQGNGNEQFF. Here the CDR3 DNA reads TGTGCCAGCAGTGATCCGAGACAGGGGAATGGCAATGAGCAGTTCTTC. The chain recombines TRBV2 with TRBJ2-1; 8 bases map to TRBD1. The CDR3 has 16 residues. Germline lookup yields CDR1 SNHLY and CDR2 FYNNEI. V shed 3 bases and J 6 bases; nucleotides not matched to a gene: 10.

CDR3 region: CATSRDRARGEGYTF. The CDR3 DNA follows: TGTGCCACCAGCAGAGATCGGGCCAGGGGGGAAGGCTACACCTTC. The chain joins TRBV15 to TRBJ1-2; 7 nucleotides match TRBD1. Germline V gene data show CDR1 as LNHNV and CDR2 as YYDKDF (reference sequence). CDR3 length equals 15 residues. With V trimmed by 0 bases and J by 8 bases, 9 bases remained unmatched.

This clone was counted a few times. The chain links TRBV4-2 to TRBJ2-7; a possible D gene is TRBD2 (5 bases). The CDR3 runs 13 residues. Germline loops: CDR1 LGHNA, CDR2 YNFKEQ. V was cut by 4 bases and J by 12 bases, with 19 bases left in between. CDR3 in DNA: TGTGCCAGCAGCCCAACTAGAGGCATCCCTCGGTACTTC. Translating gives CASSPTRGIPRYF.

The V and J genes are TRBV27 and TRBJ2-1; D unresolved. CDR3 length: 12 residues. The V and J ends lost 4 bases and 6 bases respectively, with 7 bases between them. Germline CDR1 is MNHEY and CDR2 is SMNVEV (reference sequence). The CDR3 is CASSSPSNEQFF. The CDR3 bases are TGTGCCAGCAGTTCCCCTTCCAATGAGCAGTTCTTC.

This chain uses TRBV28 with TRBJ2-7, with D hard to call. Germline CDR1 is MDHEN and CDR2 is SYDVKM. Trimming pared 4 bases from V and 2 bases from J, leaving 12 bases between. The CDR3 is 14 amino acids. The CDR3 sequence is CASSSVVDTYEQYF. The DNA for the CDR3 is TGTGCCAGCAGTTCAGTGGTTGACACCTACGAGCAGTACTTC.

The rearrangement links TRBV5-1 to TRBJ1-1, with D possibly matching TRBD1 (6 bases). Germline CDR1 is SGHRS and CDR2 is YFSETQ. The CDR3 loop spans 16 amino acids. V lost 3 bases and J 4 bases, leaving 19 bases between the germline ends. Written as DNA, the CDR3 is TGCGCCAGCAGCTGGGACTTCAGGGGATCGGGCACTGAAGCTTTCTTT. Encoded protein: CASSWDFRGSGTEAFF. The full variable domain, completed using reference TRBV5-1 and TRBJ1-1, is KAGVTQTPRYLIKTRGQQVTLSCSPISGHRSVSWYQQTPGQGLQFLFEYFSETQRNKGNFPGRFSGRQFSNSRSEMNVSTLELGDSALYLCASSWDFRGSGTEAFFGQGTRLTVV.

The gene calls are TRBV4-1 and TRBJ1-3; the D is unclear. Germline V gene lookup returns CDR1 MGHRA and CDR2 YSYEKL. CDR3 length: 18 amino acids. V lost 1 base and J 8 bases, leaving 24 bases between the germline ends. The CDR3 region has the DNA TGCGCCAGCAGCCAAGGAGGCAGCCTCTCTGCCGGTTTGGACACCATATATTTT. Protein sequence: CASSQGGSLSAGLDTIYF.

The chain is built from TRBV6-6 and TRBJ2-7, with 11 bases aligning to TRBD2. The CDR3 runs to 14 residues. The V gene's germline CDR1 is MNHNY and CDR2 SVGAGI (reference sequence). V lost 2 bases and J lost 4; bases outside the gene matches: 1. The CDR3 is CASSYLAGGYEQYF. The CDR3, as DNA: TGTGCCAGCAGTTACCTAGCGGGGGGATACGAGCAGTACTTC.

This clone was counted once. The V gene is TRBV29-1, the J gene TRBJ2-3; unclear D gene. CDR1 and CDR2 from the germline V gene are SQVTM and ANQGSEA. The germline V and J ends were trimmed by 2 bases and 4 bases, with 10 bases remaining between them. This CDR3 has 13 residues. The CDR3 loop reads CSVEIGVPDTQYF. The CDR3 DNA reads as TGCAGCGTTGAAATTGGGGTGCCAGATACGCAGTATTTT.

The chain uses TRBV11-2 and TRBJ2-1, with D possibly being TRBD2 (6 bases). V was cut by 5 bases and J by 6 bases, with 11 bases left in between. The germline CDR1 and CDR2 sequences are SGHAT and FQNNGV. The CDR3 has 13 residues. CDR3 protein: CASSRGGGNEQFF. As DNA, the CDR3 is TGTGCCAGCAGCCGGGGAGGCGGCAATGAGCAGTTCTTC.

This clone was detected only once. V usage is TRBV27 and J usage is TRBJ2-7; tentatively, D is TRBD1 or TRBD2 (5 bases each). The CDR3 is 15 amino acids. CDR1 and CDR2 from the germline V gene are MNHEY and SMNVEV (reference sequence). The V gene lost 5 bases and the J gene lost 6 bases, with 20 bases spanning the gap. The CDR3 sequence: CASSEVSGTPAEQYF. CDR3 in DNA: TGTGCCAGCAGTGAAGTCTCCGGGACCCCGGCCGAGCAGTACTTC.

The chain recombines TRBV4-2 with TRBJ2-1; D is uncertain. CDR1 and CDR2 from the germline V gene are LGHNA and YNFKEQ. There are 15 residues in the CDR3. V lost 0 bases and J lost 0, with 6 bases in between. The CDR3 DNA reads TGTGCCAGCAGCCAAGAATGGGGCTCCTACAATGAGCAGTTCTTC. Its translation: CASSQEWGSYNEQFF.

The CDR3 is CASSLGASSGGISNEQFF. In DNA form, the CDR3 reads TGTGCCAGCAGCTTGGGGGCATCTAGCGGGGGGATTAGTAATGAGCAGTTCTTC. The chain carries TRBV5-6 and TRBJ2-1; 11 nucleotides line up with TRBD2. The V gene end was trimmed by 0 bases and the J gene end by 7 bases; junction bases not matched to a gene: 12. This CDR3 is 18 amino acids long. CDR1 and CDR2 (germline): SGHDT, YYEEEE.

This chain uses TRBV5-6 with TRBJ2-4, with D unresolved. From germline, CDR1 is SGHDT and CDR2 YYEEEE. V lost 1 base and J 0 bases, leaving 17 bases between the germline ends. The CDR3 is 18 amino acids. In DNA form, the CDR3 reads TGTGCCAGCAGCTTGTTCTTTTCGAGGCTCCTAGCCAAAAACATTCAGTACTTC. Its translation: CASSLFFSRLLAKNIQYF.

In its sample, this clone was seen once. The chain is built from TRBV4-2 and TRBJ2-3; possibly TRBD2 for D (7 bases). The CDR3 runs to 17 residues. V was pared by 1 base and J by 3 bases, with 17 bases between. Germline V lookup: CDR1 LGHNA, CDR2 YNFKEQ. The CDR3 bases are TGTGCCAGCAGCCAAGTGGGTAAGGGGGGGATGACAGATACGCAGTATTTT. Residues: CASSQVGKGGMTDTQYF.

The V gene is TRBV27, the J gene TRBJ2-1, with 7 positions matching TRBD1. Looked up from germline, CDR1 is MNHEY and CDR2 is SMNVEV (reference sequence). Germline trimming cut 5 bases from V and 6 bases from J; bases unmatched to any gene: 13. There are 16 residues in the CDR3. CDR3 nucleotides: TGTGCCAGCAGTCTAAGACAGGGAAGAAGGCCCAATGAGCAGTTCTTC. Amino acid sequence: CASSLRQGRRPNEQFF.

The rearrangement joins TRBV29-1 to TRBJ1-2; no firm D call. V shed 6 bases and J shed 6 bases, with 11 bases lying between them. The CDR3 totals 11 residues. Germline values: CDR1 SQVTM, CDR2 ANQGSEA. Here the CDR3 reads CSVRRGDGYTF. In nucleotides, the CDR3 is TGCAGCGTGCGGCGGGGAGATGGCTACACCTTC.

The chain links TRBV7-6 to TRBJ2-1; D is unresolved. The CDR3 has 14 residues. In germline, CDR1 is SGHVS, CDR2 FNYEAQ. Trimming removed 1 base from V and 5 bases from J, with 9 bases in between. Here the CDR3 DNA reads TGTGCCAGCAGCTTAGAGGCGGATAACAATGAGCAGTTCTTC. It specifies CASSLEADNNEQFF.

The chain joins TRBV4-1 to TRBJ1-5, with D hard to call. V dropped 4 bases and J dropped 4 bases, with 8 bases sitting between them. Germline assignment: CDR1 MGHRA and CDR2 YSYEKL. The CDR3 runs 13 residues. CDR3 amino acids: CASSLSVNQPQHF. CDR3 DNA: TGCGCCAGCAGCCTTAGCGTTAATCAGCCCCAGCATTTT.